The entry that follows covers one TCR beta chain sequence. The sample holds one count of this clonotype. Its antigen target is currently unknown. A read error may account for a junction end that differs from germline. The sample originates from a study of identical twins (dated by TCRdb to 2016 to 2018). For context, the study as a whole: The study deep-sequenced TCR alpha and beta repertoires from monozygotic twins, unrelated adults of various ages and cord blood to test whether fetal clonotypes persist. To rule out contamination, the twin experiments were replicated at different times with different library preparation protocols. What the work shows at the level of the full study, not this receptor alone: Compared with coincidental sharing between unrelated individuals, an excess of low generation-probability sequences was observed among out-of-frame TCR alpha sequences shared between twins. In monozygotic twins, out-of-frame TCR alpha sharing was systematically underestimated by recombination models, although the models agreed with sharing between unrelated individuals. Zero-insertion analyses could be partly confounded by invariant T cells such as MAIT and iNKT, although diverse VJ usage argued against such confounding for most clonotypes. A weaker excess of twin sharing was found in beta out-of-frame sequences because the signal-to-noise ratio was lowered by fewer shared sequences. Because the same donors could not be followed over many years, the conclusions relied on cross-sectional statistical analysis. Abundant cord blood beta clonotypes had fewer insertions, young adult naive repertoires showed a similar but weaker trend, and memory repertoires showed no such trend.

Libraries were prepared through 5' RACE. Sequencing used an Illumina HiSeq 2000. A universal primer binding site was introduced by template switching, and a unique molecular identifier was present in the final cDNA, enabling accurate counting of TCR cDNA molecules. First-strand cDNA for TCR alpha and beta chains was synthesized from specific primers in the conserved constant-segment region. To control for contamination, each cDNA library was double barcoded with a SMART-Mk sample barcode plus Illumina barcodes. TruSeq adapter sequences along with Illumina sample barcodes were introduced in two successive PCR steps. TCR alpha and beta cDNA libraries were sequenced on the Illumina HiSeq platform with custom primers. As for the authors' bioinformatics: MiGEC was used to process raw reads and extract unique molecular identifiers, and MiXCR was used to find CDR3 positions. Recombination models were inferred per individual with the repgenHMM and IGoR tools using an EM algorithm. The analysis of shared clonotypes was done with the tcR package in R, with sharing normalized by the product of cloneset sizes. Out-of-frame nonproductive sequences were analyzed to study raw recombination free of thymic and clonal selection effects. Starting from the raw public reads, TCRdb applied fastp trimming at Q25, assembled clones with MiXCR and retained in-frame beta chains. Rows are combined by CDR3 protein, so each entry shows the most common genes and DNA. These V and J calls originate from TCRdb's pipeline instead of the authors' own analysis. A total of some 600,000 distinct CDR3 sequences appear in this sample, around 7.4% of them only once. 1.6% of the sample comes from the top ten.

The germline V gene (reference sequence) supplies CDR1 DFQATT and CDR2 SNEGSKA. The CDR3 sequence holds 15 residues, the cysteine and phenylalanine included. The retained sequence is limited to the CDR3, 45 bases, with the frame set at the first base. Every donor in the study was a healthy Caucasian. Three pairs of female monozygotic twins, all aged roughly 18 to 29 years, were included in the twin cohort. RNA for TCR libraries was isolated from peripheral blood mononuclear cells. This same sample was also part of a study on yellow fever vaccine responses in identical twins. As noted in the second study: According to the authors, in identical twins the way T cells responded to vaccination appeared partly convergent and partly personalized. Focusing on identical twins, the study followed the T cell clones that responded to the vaccine, and did so with precision.

The chain joins TRBV20-1 to TRBJ2-1; TRBD2 aligns with 12 central bases. Material: PBMCs. The clonotype was recovered from a woman aged 18 to 35 in good health. The DNA sequence reads TGCTGTGCTTCCAGTGGACTAGCGGGGAGCTATGAGCAGTTCTTC. This codes for CCASSGLAGSYEQFF.